This is a list of T cell receptor beta chains from one sample in a study of T cell changes during pregnancy in multiple sclerosis. Here immunoSEQ multiplex PCR was the method, and the copy in TCRdb shows in-frame clones only, minus some. Counted here are about 57,000 clones, roughly 92% occurring once; the ten biggest clones make up around 0.74%. The sample in question was CD4+ T cells from peripheral blood mononuclear cells, obtained in the third trimester of pregnancy. All receptors come from a female donor with multiple sclerosis, enrolled in a pregnancy study. Both conserved end residues are part of each CDR3. Fields, in order: clone size, V gene, J gene, D gene, CDR3 protein, CDR3 DNA. The D gene is left open where the match is weak. Rows give clone size only sometimes, using once, few, many, or a class for an expanded clone.

>NA|TRBV14|TRBJ2-2|TRBD1
CASSQDFGQVATGELFF
TGTGCCAGCAGCCAAGACTTCGGACAGGTAGCCACCGGGGAGCTGTTTTTT
>NA|TRBV5-4|TRBJ2-2|NA
CASSFRNTGELFF
TGTGCCAGCAGCTTCCGGAACACCGGGGAGCTGTTTTTT
>NA|TRBV28|TRBJ1-1|NA
CASRDPRGRSGTEAFF
TGTGCCAGCAGAGACCCTAGGGGGAGAAGCGGCACTGAAGCTTTCTTT
>NA|TRBV5-4|TRBJ2-3|TRBD1
CASSKRDRGIDTQYF
TGTGCCAGCAGCAAGCGGGACAGGGGAATAGATACGCAGTATTTT
>NA|TRBV11-2|TRBJ2-2|TRBD2
CASRPIAGGANTGELFF
TGTGCCAGCAGGCCAATAGCGGGGGGCGCGAACACCGGGGAGCTGTTTTTT
>NA|TRBV25-1|TRBJ2-3|TRBD2
CASTLGSRLATDTQYF
TGTGCCAGCACCCTAGGATCTCGACTAGCAACAGATACGCAGTATTTT
>NA|TRBV4-3|TRBJ1-2|NA
CASSYQQSNYGYTF
TGCGCCAGCAGCTACCAACAGAGCAACTATGGCTACACCTTC
>NA|TRBV25-1|TRBJ2-1|TRBD2
CASSAGTSGGLSYNEQFF
TGTGCCAGCAGTGCTGGGACTAGCGGGGGTTTGTCCTACAATGAGCAGTTCTTC
>NA|TRBV5-6|TRBJ2-5|NA
CASSFTGRETQYF
TGTGCCAGCAGCTTCACAGGGAGAGAGACCCAGTACTTC
>NA|TRBV28|TRBJ2-5|TRBD1
CASSQDRVSGETQYF
TGTGCCAGCAGTCAGGACAGGGTTTCTGGGGAGACCCAGTACTTC
>few|TRBV5-1|TRBJ2-3|NA
CASSLAMSAGAFTDTQYF
TGCGCCAGCAGCTTGGCCATGTCTGCGGGGGCCTTCACAGATACGCAGTATTTT
>NA|TRBV25-1|TRBJ1-1|NA
CASSEWGQNTEAFF
TGTGCCAGCAGTGAATGGGGGCAGAACACTGAAGCTTTCTTT
>NA|TRBV5-4|TRBJ2-3|NA
CASSLLLGTTTDTQYF
TGTGCCAGCAGCTTACTCCTCGGAACTACAACAGATACGCAGTATTTT
>NA|TRBV29-1|TRBJ2-1|NA
CSVVGLGGGLSYNEQFF
TGCAGCGTCGTCGGATTGGGTGGGGGCCTCTCCTACAATGAGCAGTTCTTC
>NA|TRBV5-4|TRBJ1-1|NA
CASSFPGRDTEAFF
TGTGCCAGCAGCTTCCCGGGTAGAGACACTGAAGCTTTCTTT
>NA|TRBV2|TRBJ2-7|NA
CASKNRNYEQYF
TGTGCCAGCAAAAACAGAAACTACGAGCAGTACTTC
>NA|TRBV6-5|TRBJ1-5|TRBD1
CASSPTGGGQPQHF
TGTGCCAGCAGTCCTACAGGGGGCGGTCAGCCCCAGCATTTT
>NA|TRBV9|TRBJ1-2|TRBD1
CASSVGRGDRGQANYGYTF
TGTGCCAGCAGCGTAGGTAGGGGGGACAGGGGCCAAGCTAACTATGGCTACACCTTC
>NA|TRBV18|TRBJ2-5|TRBD2
CASSPGLAGARGETQYF
TGTGCCAGCTCACCGGGACTAGCGGGGGCCCGAGGGGAGACCCAGTACTTC
>many|TRBV2|TRBJ2-4|NA
CASSLVKSGGIQYF
TGTGCCAGCAGCCTAGTCAAGTCCGGCGGCATTCAGTACTTC
>NA|TRBV15|TRBJ1-2|NA
CATSGGVYGYTF
TGTGCCACCAGCGGAGGAGTGTATGGCTACACCTTC
>once|TRBV9|TRBJ1-6|NA
CASSVQGSTGSPLHF
TGTGCCAGCAGCGTACAGGGGAGTACGGGTTCACCCCTCCACTTT
>NA|TRBV30|TRBJ1-4|NA
CAWRSGQFPKLFF
TGTGCCTGGAGAAGTGGACAGTTTCCTAAACTGTTTTTT
>NA|TRBV6-1|TRBJ1-5|NA
CASSDRNSNQPQHF
TGTGCCAGCAGTGACAGGAATAGCAATCAGCCCCAGCATTTT
>NA|TRBV5-4|TRBJ2-5|NA
CASSLDSTQETQYF
TGTGCCAGCAGCTTGGACTCAACCCAAGAGACCCAGTACTTC
>once|TRBV18|TRBJ2-7|NA
CASSPDKHPYEQYF
TGTGCCAGCTCACCTGACAAGCACCCCTACGAGCAGTACTTC
>few|TRBV14|TRBJ2-3|NA
CASSQVASTDTQYF
TGTGCCAGCAGCCAGGTAGCAAGCACAGATACGCAGTATTTT
>NA|TRBV12-5|TRBJ1-5|TRBD1
CASGLALTGGWNQPQHF
TGTGCTAGTGGTTTGGCCCTAACAGGGGGATGGAATCAGCCCCAGCATTTT
>once|TRBV5-1|TRBJ2-5|TRBD2
CASSPALAGGQETQYF
TGCGCCAGCAGCCCGGCGCTAGCGGGGGGCCAAGAGACCCAGTACTTC
>NA|TRBV4-2|TRBJ2-3|TRBD2
CASSPRTSDTDTQYF
TGTGCCAGCAGCCCTAGGACTAGCGACACAGATACGCAGTATTTT
>NA|TRBV19|TRBJ2-2|NA
CASSIDPTGNTGELFF
TGTGCCAGTAGTATTGACCCCACGGGAAACACCGGGGAGCTGTTTTTT
>NA|TRBV18|TRBJ2-3|TRBD2
CASSPPWGLAADTQYF
TGTGCCAGCTCACCACCGTGGGGACTAGCGGCAGATACGCAGTATTTT
>NA|TRBV7-2|TRBJ1-2|NA
CASSSQGSPGGYTF
TGTGCCAGCAGCTCCCAAGGGTCCCCAGGGGGCTACACCTTC
>NA|TRBV5-1|TRBJ2-7|TRBD2
CASSMGLAGGSYEQYF
TGCGCCAGCAGCATGGGACTAGCGGGGGGCTCCTACGAGCAGTACTTC
>NA|TRBV5-6|TRBJ1-5|TRBD1
CASSWTGDNQPQHF
TGTGCCAGCAGCTGGACAGGGGACAATCAGCCCCAGCATTTT
>NA|TRBV5-6|TRBJ2-5|NA
CASSLFSQGYLQETQYF
TGTGCCAGCAGCTTATTTTCACAGGGATATCTCCAAGAGACCCAGTACTTC
>NA|TRBV5-1|TRBJ2-3|TRBD2
CASSLPVTSGYTDTQYF
TGCGCCAGCAGCTTGCCCGTCACTAGCGGCTACACAGATACGCAGTATTTT
>NA|TRBV7-3|TRBJ1-1|TRBD1
CASSLGTGTTEAFF
TGTGCCAGCAGCTTAGGGACAGGTACCACTGAAGCTTTCTTT
>once|TRBV7-2|TRBJ2-4|TRBD1
CASSSTGAPLAKNIQYF
TGTGCCAGCAGCTCAACAGGGGCTCCCCTAGCCAAAAACATTCAGTACTTC